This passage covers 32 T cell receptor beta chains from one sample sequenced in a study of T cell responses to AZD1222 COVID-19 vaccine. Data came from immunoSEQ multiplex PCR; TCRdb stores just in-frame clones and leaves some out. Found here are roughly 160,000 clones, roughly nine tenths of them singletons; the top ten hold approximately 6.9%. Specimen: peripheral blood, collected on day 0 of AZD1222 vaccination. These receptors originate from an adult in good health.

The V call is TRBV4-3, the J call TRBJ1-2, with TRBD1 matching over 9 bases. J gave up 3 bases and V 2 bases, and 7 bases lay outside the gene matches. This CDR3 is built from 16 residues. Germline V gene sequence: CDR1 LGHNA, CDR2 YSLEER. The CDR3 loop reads CASSQQGQGNYYGYTF. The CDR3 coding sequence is TGCGCCAGCAGCCAACAAGGACAGGGGAATTACTATGGCTACACCTTC.

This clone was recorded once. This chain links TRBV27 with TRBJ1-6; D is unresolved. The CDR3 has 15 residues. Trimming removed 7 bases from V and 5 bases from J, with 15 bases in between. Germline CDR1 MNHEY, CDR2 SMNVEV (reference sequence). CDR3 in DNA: TGTGCCAGCACTCGTATGGCAGTTGATAATTCACCCCTCCACTTT. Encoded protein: CASTRMAVDNSPLHF.

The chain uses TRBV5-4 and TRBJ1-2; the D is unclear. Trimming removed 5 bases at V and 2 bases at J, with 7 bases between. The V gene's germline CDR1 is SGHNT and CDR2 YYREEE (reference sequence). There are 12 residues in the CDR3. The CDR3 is CASSGPNYGYTF. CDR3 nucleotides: TGTGCCAGCAGTGGGCCGAACTATGGCTACACCTTC.

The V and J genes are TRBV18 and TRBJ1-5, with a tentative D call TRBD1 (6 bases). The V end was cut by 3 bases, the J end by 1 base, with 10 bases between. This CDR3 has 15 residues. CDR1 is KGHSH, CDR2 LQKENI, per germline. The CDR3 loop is CASSPIQGSNQPQHF. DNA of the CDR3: TGTGCCAGCTCACCGATACAGGGAAGCAATCAGCCCCAGCATTTT.

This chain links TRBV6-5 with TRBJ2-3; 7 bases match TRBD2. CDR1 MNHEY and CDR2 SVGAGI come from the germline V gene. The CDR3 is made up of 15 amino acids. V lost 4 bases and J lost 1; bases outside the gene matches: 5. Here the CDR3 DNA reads TGTGCCAGCAGTTCAAAGGGAGGGGGCACAGATACGCAGTATTTT. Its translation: CASSSKGGGTDTQYF.

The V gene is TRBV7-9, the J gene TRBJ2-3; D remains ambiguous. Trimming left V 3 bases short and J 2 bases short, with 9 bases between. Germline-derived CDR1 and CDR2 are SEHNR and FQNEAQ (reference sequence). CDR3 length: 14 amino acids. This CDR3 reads CASSLRVNTDTQYF. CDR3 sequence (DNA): TGTGCCAGCAGCTTGCGAGTAAACACAGATACGCAGTATTTT.

The CDR3: CASSQVGREQYV. CDR3 bases: TGTGCCAGCAGCCAGGTCGGCCGGGAGCAGTACGTC. The chain employs TRBV14 and TRBJ2-7; D is ambiguous. Germline CDR1 reads SGHDN; CDR2 reads FVKESK. V lost 3 bases and J lost 7, with 10 bases in between. This CDR3 comprises 12 residues.

The CDR3 is CASSLSLGGQHEQFF. Here the CDR3 DNA reads TGTGCCAGCAGCTTAAGTTTGGGGGGGCAACATGAGCAGTTCTTC. The gene calls are TRBV5-4 and TRBJ2-1; tentative D call: TRBD2 (7 bases). The CDR3 sequence is 15 residues long. The V gene lost 2 bases and the J gene lost 8 bases, with 17 bases spanning the gap. Germline CDR1 is SGHNT and CDR2 is YYREEE (reference sequence).

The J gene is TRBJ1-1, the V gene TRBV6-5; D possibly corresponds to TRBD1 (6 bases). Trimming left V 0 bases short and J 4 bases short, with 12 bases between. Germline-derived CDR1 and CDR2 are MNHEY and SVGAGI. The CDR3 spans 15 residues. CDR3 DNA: TGTGCCAGCAGTTACTCCCTGACAGGCGGCACTGAAGCTTTCTTT. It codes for CASSYSLTGGTEAFF.

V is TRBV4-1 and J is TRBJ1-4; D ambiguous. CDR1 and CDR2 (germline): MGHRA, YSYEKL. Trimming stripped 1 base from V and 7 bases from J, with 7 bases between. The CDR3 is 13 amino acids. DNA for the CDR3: TGCGCCAGCAGCCAAGTAACAGCTGAAAAACTGTTTTTT. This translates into CASSQVTAEKLFF.

CDR3 residues: CAISPWRGGSPGNTIYF. CDR3 bases: TGTGCCATCTCTCCTTGGAGAGGGGGATCACCTGGAAACACCATATATTTT. J is TRBJ1-3 and V is TRBV10-3, with TRBD1 as a possible D gene (6 bases). This CDR3 contains 17 residues. From germline, CDR1 is ENHRY and CDR2 SYGVKD. The V end was cut by 8 bases, the J end by 2 bases, with 22 bases between.

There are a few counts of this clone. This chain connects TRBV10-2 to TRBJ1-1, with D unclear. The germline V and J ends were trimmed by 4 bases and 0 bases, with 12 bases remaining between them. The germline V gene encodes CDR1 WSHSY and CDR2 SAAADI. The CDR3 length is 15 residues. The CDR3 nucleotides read TGCGCCAGCAGTGTCCCGGGAGCACTGAACACTGAAGCTTTCTTT. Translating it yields CASSVPGALNTEAFF.

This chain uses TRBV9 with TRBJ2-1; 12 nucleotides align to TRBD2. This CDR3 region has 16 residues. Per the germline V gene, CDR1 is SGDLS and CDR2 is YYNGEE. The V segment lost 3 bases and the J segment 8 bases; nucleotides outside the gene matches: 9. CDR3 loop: CASSARLAGEWDEQFF. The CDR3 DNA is TGTGCCAGCAGCGCCCGACTAGCGGGGGAATGGGATGAGCAGTTCTTC.

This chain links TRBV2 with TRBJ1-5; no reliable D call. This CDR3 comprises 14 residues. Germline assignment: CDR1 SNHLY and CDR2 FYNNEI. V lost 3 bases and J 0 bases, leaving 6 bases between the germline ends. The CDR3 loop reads CASSDAVSNQPQHF. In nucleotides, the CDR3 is TGTGCCAGCAGTGACGCCGTTAGCAATCAGCCCCAGCATTTT.

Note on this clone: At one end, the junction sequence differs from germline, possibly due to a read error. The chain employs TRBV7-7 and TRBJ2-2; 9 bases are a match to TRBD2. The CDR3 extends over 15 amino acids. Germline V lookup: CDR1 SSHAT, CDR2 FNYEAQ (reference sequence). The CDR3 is CASSRGGARTGELFF. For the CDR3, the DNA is TGTGCTAGCAGCCGCGGGGGGGCTCGGACCGGGGAGCTGTTTTTT.

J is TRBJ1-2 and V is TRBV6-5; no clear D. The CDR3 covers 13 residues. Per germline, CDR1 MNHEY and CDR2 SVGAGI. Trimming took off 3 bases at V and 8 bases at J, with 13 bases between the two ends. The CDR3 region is CASSYSNGLGYTF. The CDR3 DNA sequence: TGTGCCAGCAGTTATTCAAACGGCTTGGGCTACACCTTC.

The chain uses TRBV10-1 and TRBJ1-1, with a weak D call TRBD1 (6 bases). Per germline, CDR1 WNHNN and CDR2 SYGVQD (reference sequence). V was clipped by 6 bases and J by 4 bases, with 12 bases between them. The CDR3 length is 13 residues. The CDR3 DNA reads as TGCGCCAGCAGCGGGGGCCTGGGCACTGAAGCTTTCTTT. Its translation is CASSGGLGTEAFF.

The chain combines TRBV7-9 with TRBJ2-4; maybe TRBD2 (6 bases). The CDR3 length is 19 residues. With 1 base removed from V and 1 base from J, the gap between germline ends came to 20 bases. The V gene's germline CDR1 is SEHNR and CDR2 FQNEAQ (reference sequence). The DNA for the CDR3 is TGTGCCAGCAGCTTAGGGAGCGGGTCCGGTTCTCGGGCCAAAAACATTCAGTACTTC. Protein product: CASSLGSGSGSRAKNIQYF.

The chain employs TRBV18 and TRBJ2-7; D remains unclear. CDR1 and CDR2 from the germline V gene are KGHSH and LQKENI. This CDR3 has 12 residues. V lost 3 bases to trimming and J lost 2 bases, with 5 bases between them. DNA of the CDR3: TGTGCCAGCTCACCGTTACCCTACGAGCAGTACTTC. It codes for CASSPLPYEQYF.

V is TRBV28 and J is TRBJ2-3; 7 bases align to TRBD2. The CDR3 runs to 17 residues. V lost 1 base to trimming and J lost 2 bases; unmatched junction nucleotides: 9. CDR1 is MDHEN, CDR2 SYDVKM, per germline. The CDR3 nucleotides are TGTGCCAGCAGTTTATTTCCGCTAGCGGTTCCCACAGATACGCAGTATTTT. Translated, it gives CASSLFPLAVPTDTQYF. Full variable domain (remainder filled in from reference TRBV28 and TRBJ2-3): DVKVTQSSRYLVKRTGEKVFLECVQDMDHENMFWYRQDPGLGLRLIYFSYDVKMKEKGDIPEGYSVSREKKERFSLILESASTNQTSMYLCASSLFPLAVPTDTQYFGPGTRLTVL.

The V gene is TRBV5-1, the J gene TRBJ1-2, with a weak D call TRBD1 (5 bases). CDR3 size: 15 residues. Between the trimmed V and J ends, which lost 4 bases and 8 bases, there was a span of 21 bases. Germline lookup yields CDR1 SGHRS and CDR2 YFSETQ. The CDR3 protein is CASSPGSGAREGYTF. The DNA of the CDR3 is TGCGCCAGCAGCCCCGGATCTGGGGCCAGGGAAGGCTACACCTTC.

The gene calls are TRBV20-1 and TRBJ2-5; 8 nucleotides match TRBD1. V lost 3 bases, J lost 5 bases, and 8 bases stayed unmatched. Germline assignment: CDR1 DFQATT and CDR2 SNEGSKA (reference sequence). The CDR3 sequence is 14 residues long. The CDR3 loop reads CSASIQGAGETQYF. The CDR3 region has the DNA TGCAGTGCTAGTATCCAGGGGGCCGGTGAGACCCAGTACTTC.

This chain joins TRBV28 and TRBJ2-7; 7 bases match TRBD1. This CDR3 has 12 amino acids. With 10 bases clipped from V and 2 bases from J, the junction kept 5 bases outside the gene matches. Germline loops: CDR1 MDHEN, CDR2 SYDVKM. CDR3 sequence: CATQGSAYEQYF. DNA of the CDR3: TGTGCCACACAGGGGTCCGCCTACGAGCAGTACTTC.

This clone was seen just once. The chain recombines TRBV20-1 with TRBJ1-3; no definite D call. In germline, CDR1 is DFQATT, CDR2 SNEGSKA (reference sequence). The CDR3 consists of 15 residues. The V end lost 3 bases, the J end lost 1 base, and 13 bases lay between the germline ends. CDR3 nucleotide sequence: TGCAGTGCTAGTCAGGTGGCTACGTCTGGAAACACCATATATTTT. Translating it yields CSASQVATSGNTIYF.

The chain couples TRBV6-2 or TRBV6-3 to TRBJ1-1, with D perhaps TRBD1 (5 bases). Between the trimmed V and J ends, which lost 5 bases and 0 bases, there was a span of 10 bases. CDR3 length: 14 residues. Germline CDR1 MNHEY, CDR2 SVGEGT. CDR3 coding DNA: TGTGCCAGCAGTGCTGGGGGGGTGAACACTGAAGCTTTCTTT. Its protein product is CASSAGGVNTEAFF.

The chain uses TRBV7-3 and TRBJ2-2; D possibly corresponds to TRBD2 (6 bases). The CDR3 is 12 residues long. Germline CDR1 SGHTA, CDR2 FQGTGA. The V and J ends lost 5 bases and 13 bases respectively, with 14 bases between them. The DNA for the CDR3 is TGTGCCAGCAGCCCCGACGTGGGAGGGCTGTTTTTT. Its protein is CASSPDVGGLFF.

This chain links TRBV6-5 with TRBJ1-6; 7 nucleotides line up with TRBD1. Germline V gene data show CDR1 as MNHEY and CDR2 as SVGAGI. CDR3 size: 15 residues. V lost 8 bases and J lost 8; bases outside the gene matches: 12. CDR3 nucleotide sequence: TGTGCCAGCTGTAGAAGTGACAGGGCTTATTCACCCCTCCACTTT. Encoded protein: CASCRSDRAYSPLHF.

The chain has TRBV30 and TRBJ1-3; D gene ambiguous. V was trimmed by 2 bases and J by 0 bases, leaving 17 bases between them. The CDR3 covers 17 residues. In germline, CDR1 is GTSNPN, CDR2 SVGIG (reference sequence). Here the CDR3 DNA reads TGTGCCTGGAGTCTGCCCCGACTCGGGAGCTCTGGAAACACCATATATTTT. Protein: CAWSLPRLGSSGNTIYF.

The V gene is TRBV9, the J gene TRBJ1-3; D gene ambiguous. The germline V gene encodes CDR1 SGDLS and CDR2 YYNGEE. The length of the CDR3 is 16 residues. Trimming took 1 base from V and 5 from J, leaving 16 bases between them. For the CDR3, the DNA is TGTGCCAGCAGCGTATCTACGGAGTTTTTGAGAAACACCATATATTTT. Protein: CASSVSTEFLRNTIYF.

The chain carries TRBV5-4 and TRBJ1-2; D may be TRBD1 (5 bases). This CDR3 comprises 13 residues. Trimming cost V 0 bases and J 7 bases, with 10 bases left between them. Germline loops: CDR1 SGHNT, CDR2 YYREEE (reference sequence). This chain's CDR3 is CASSLAGLGGYTF. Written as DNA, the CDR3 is TGTGCCAGCAGCTTGGCAGGGTTGGGTGGCTACACCTTC.

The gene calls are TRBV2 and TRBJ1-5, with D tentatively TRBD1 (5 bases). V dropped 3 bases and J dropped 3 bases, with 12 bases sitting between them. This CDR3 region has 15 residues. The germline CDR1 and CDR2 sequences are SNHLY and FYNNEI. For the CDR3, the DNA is TGTGCCAGCAGTGAGAAGACAGCGAACAATCAGCCCCAGCATTTT. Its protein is CASSEKTANNQPQHF.

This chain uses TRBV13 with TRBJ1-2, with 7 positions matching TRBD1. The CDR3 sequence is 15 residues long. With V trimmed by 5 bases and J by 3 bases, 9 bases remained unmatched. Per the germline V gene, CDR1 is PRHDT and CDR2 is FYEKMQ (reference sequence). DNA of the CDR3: TGTGCCAGCAGCAAGCGACAGGGTATGGACTATGGCTACACCTTC. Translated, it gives CASSKRQGMDYGYTF.